A selection of T cell receptor beta chains follows, all from one sample in a study of cytomegalovirus exposure and HLA in healthy donors. Some clones are missing from TCRdb's copy, which holds only in-frame ones; the method was immunoSEQ multiplex PCR. This sample yields approximately 100,000 clones, of which about three quarters are seen a single time; approximately 2.5% belongs to the top ten. The sequenced sample was PBMCs. These TCRs come from a female donor in good health and CMV-seronegative. Both conserved end residues are part of each CDR3. The order of the fields is clone size, D gene, J gene, V gene, CDR3 DNA, CDR3 protein. A D gene is named only where the DNA matches it firmly. A row's size may be missing; if present it is once, few, many or a size class.

.,.,TRBJ1-5,TRBV6-1,TGTGCCAGCAGTGAATGGGGTATGAGGGATCAGCCCCAGCATTTT,CASSEWGMRDQPQHF
.,.,TRBJ1-4,TRBV30,TGTGCCTGGAGTGACGGGGGGCTACGATATGCAACTAATGAAAAACTGTTTTTT,CAWSDGGLRYATNEKLFF
.,.,TRBJ2-7,TRBV7-3,TGTGCCAGCAGCCTCCAGCGTGGGTACGAGCAGTACTTC,CASSLQRGYEQYF
.,.,TRBJ2-5,TRBV7-2,TGTGCCAGCAGCCGAGAAGGAGTGACCCAGTACTTC,CASSREGVTQYF
few,.,TRBJ2-7,TRBV6-6,TGTGCCAGCAGTTCCATCTACGAGCAGTACTTC,CASSSIYEQYF
.,.,TRBJ1-5,TRBV19,TGTGCCAGTAGTATGGGCGGGTATAGCAATCAGCCCCAGCATTTT,CASSMGGYSNQPQHF
.,TRBD1,TRBJ1-3,TRBV4-3,TGCGCCAGCAGCCAAGGTGATGGCAGGGGGTCTTCCTCTGGAAACACCATATATTTT,CASSQGDGRGSSSGNTIYF
.,.,TRBJ2-3,TRBV19,TGTGCCAGTAGTATCGGGATCGGGGATACGCAGTATTTT,CASSIGIGDTQYF
few,TRBD2,TRBJ2-4,TRBV6-5,TGTGCCAGCAGCCGGAACCGGGACTACGGAAACATTCAGTACTTC,CASSRNRDYGNIQYF
.,TRBD1,TRBJ2-7,TRBV6-5,TGTGCCAGCAGTTCGTCCGACAGGGGATACGAGCAGTACTTC,CASSSSDRGYEQYF
few,TRBD1,TRBJ1-4,TRBV6-5,TGTGCCAGCAGTAAGGGACAGGGGGCTAATGAAAAACTGTTTTTT,CASSKGQGANEKLFF
.,TRBD1,TRBJ1-2,TRBV7-8,TGTGCCAGCAGTTCCGACAGGGGGCTTATCTATGGCTACACCTTC,CASSSDRGLIYGYTF
.,.,TRBJ2-3,TRBV5-6,TGTGCCAGCAGCTTGCGGGCAGGGGTGACAGATACGCAGTATTTT,CASSLRAGVTDTQYF
.,.,TRBJ2-1,TRBV4-2,TGTGCCAGCAGCCAAGATGAGTTGGCGGTCGCATTCAATGAGCAGTTCTTC,CASSQDELAVAFNEQFF
.,.,TRBJ2-2,TRBV19,TGTGCCAGTAGCAGGACAGTGAACACCGGGGAGCTGTTTTTT,CASSRTVNTGELFF
.,.,TRBJ2-2,TRBV11-2,TGTGCCAGCAGCTTCCGGAACACCGGGGAGCTGTTTTTT,CASSFRNTGELFF
.,.,TRBJ1-1,TRBV11-2,TGTGCCAGCAGCCCCCTTACCTGGGCGGCTTTCTTT,CASSPLTWAAFF
.,TRBD1,TRBJ1-3,TRBV6-8,TGTGCCAGCACCCGGGACAGGGAGGTAAGGACCATATATTTT,CASTRDREVRTIYF
once,.,TRBJ1-5,TRBV6-5,TGTGCCAGCAGTGTAGGGGGAAGCAGGCAGCCCCAGCATTTT,CASSVGGSRQPQHF
.,.,TRBJ1-2,TRBV21-1,TGTGCCAGCAGTAATCGCTATGGCTACACCTTC,CASSNRYGYTF
.,TRBD1,TRBJ2-7,TRBV9,TGTGCCAGCAGTAACCGGGACAGGGGGCGAGAGCAGTACTTC,CASSNRDRGREQYF
.,.,TRBJ2-1,TRBV27,TGTGCCAGCAGTTTTACCGGGGACACTCGAGATGAGCAGTTCTTC,CASSFTGDTRDEQFF
.,.,TRBJ1-4,TRBV2,TGTGCCAGCAGTGAAGGGGAACAGGGAGGGGGTGAAAAACTGTTTTTT,CASSEGEQGGGEKLFF
.,.,TRBJ1-1,TRBV6-1,TGTGCCAGCAGCGAAGCGACGGGGAACACTGAAGCTTTCTTT,CASSEATGNTEAFF
once,.,TRBJ1-1,TRBV6-5,TGTGCCAGCAGTCCTACGGAGTACACTGAAGCTTTCTTT,CASSPTEYTEAFF
.,TRBD2,TRBJ2-3,TRBV4-2,TGTGCCAGCAGCCAAGACATAACGTTAGCGGGGGGGCGAAGGACAGATACGCAGTATTTT,CASSQDITLAGGRRTDTQYF
.,.,TRBJ1-1,TRBV6-6,TGTGCCAGCAGTTCAATGGGCCAACAAAAAGCTTTCTTT,CASSSMGQQKAFF
.,TRBD1,TRBJ1-3,TRBV6-5,TGTGCCAGCAGGGAGACAGGGGCTGGAAACACCATATATTTT,CASRETGAGNTIYF
.,.,TRBJ2-7,TRBV6-1,TGTGCCAGCAGTGTGGGACAAGCGACCTCCTACGAGCAGTACTTC,CASSVGQATSYEQYF
.,.,TRBJ2-1,TRBV12-2,TGTGCAAGTCGCTCTCCGGGACAGGGATCGGATGAGCAGTTCTTC,CASRSPGQGSDEQFF
.,TRBD2,TRBJ2-5,TRBV18,TGTGCCAGCCGGACTAGCGGGCAAGAGACCCAGTACTTC,CASRTSGQETQYF
.,TRBD1,TRBJ1-6,TRBV7-6,TGTGCCAGCAGCTTAGAAGGGGGCCGGAATTCACCCCTCCACTTT,CASSLEGGRNSPLHF
.,TRBD1,TRBJ1-2,TRBV6-7,TGTGCCAGCAGTTCGACAGGGGACGGCTACACCTTC,CASSSTGDGYTF
.,.,TRBJ1-5,TRBV10-2,TGCGCCAGCAGTGAGTCGCGGGGGGGGCCCCAGCATTTT,CASSESRGGPQHF
.,.,TRBJ2-2,TRBV5-1,TGCGCCAGCAGCTTGGGCCAGGGCCCTCCTCCGAACACCGGGGAGCTGTTTTTT,CASSLGQGPPPNTGELFF
.,.,TRBJ2-1,TRBV11-2,TGTGCCAGCAGCTTAGTAAGTGGGGGGAAGCAGTTCTTC,CASSLVSGGKQFF
few,.,TRBJ1-5,TRBV6-4,TGTGCCAGCAGTGACTCAGAGGGTCAGCCCCAGCATTTT,CASSDSEGQPQHF
few,.,TRBJ1-2,TRBV5-6,TGTGCCAGCAGCTTATCGGTTAACTATGGCTACACCTTC,CASSLSVNYGYTF
.,TRBD1,TRBJ1-5,TRBV27,TGTGCCAGCGGAGACAGGGGGGGCAATCAGCCCCAGCATTTT,CASGDRGGNQPQHF
.,.,TRBJ1-1,TRBV10-2,TGCGCCAGCAGTGACCGAACTGGAGCTTTCTTT,CASSDRTGAFF
.,.,TRBJ1-1,TRBV11-3,TGTGCCAGCAGCTTAGTGAAGAGTGAAGCTTTCTTT,CASSLVKSEAFF
.,.,TRBJ1-1,TRBV5-6,TGTGCCAGCAGCCCCACAGGGATAATGAACACTGAAGCTTTCTTT,CASSPTGIMNTEAFF
.,TRBD1,TRBJ1-6,TRBV9,TGTGCCAGCAGCGTAGGACAGGGGGCCGGGTCCTATAATTCACCCCTCCACTTT,CASSVGQGAGSYNSPLHF
.,TRBD1,TRBJ1-1,TRBV6-6,TGTGCCAGCAGGGGGACACAGGGGGCTTACACTGAAGCTTTCTTT,CASRGTQGAYTEAFF